One sample yielded the 30 T cell receptor beta chains listed below, sequenced in a study of T cells after yellow fever vaccination. A single record per CDR3 protein comes from TCRdb applying MiXCR to the 5' RACE reads. The sample includes 300,000 to 350,000 distinct CDR3 sequences, 4% to 5.5% of them seen just once. The sequences come from PBMCs, collected 15 days after the yellow fever booster vaccination. These receptors were taken from a man younger than 35 who received the YFV17D yellow fever vaccine.

This clonotype was detected ten times or more. This chain uses TRBV4-2 with TRBJ1-5; D gene uncertain. CDR1 is LGHNA, CDR2 YNFKEQ, per germline. The CDR3 has 15 amino acids. Trimming took off 4 bases at V and 3 bases at J, with 13 bases between the two ends. CDR3: CASSPYLVSNQPQHF. The CDR3 DNA follows: TGTGCCAGCAGCCCCTATTTGGTCTCCAATCAGCCCCAGCATTTT.

The chain links TRBV30 to TRBJ1-5, with a possible D match to TRBD1 (5 bases). The CDR3 sequence is 13 residues long. The V end lost 4 bases, the J end lost 7 bases, and 14 bases lay between the germline ends. CDR1 GTSNPN and CDR2 SVGIG come from the germline V gene (reference sequence). CDR3 in amino acids: CAWKAGRDQPQHF. CDR3 DNA sequence: TGTGCCTGGAAGGCAGGGAGGGACCAGCCCCAGCATTTT.

This clonotype has at least ten counts. For the CDR3, the DNA is TGTGCCAGCAGCCAAGTTGCAGGGGGGGCAGCTTTCTTT. Translated: CASSQVAGGAAFF. This chain uses TRBV14 with TRBJ1-1, with 7 positions matching TRBD1. The CDR3 is 13 residues long. The V segment lost 1 base and the J segment 10 bases; nucleotides outside the gene matches: 6. Germline lookup yields CDR1 SGHDN and CDR2 FVKESK. The full variable domain, its missing parts supplied by reference TRBV14 and TRBJ1-1, is EAGVTQFPSHSVIEKGQTVTLRCDPISGHDNLYWYRRVMGKEIKFLLHFVKESKQDESGMPNNRFLAERTGGTYSTLKVQPAELEDSGVYFCASSQVAGGAAFFGQGTRLTVV.

The CDR3 loop reads CASSLASGQGARGYTF. The DNA of the CDR3 is TGTGCCAGCAGCTTAGCGAGTGGACAGGGGGCAAGGGGCTACACCTTC. The chain recombines TRBV11-2 with TRBJ1-2, with 11 positions matching TRBD1. This CDR3 has 16 residues. Germline CDR1 reads SGHAT; CDR2 reads FQNNGV. The V gene end was trimmed by 1 base and the J gene end by 8 bases; junction bases not matched to a gene: 9.

CDR3 sequence reads: CASSPYGQASGETQYF. The CDR3 region has the DNA TGCGCCAGCAGTCCATACGGACAGGCGTCGGGGGAGACCCAGTACTTC. The genes are TRBV5-1 and TRBJ2-5, with 7 bases aligning to TRBD1. The CDR3 is made up of 16 amino acids. Unmatched junction bases numbered 15, after V lost 5 bases and J lost 5 bases. Germline CDR1 and CDR2: SGHRS and YFSETQ. Filled out from reference TRBV5-1 and TRBJ2-5, the complete variable domain reads KAGVTQTPRYLIKTRGQQVTLSCSPISGHRSVSWYQQTPGQGLQFLFEYFSETQRNKGNFPGRFSGRQFSNSRSEMNVSTLELGDSALYLCASSPYGQASGETQYFGPGTRLLVL.

This clonotype was picked up a small number of times. This rearrangement joins TRBV11-1 to TRBJ1-5; D is perhaps TRBD1 (6 bases). The germline CDR1 and CDR2 sequences are SGHAT and FQDESV (reference sequence). This CDR3 comprises 15 residues. V was clipped by 3 bases and J by 3 bases, with 12 bases between them. The CDR3 loop is CASSFAGDTNQPQHF. Written as DNA, the CDR3 is TGTGCCAGCAGCTTTGCCGGGGACACCAATCAGCCCCAGCATTTT.

This clonotype was observed a few times. The V and J genes are TRBV11-1 and TRBJ2-1, with TRBD2 matching over 10 bases. The CDR3 is 16 residues long. Trimming at V came to 3 bases and at J to 6 bases, leaving 8 bases not matched to a gene. Germline CDR1 is SGHAT and CDR2 is FQDESV (reference sequence). CDR3 in DNA: TGTGCCAGCAGCTTGGATACTAGCGGGGCGATCAATGAGCAGTTCTTC. It yields the protein CASSLDTSGAINEQFF.

This clonotype showed up many times. The CDR3 DNA is TGTGCCAGCAGCCGGGGCGGGACACCCGAGCAGTACGTC. This codes for CASSRGGTPEQYV. J is TRBJ2-7 and V is TRBV28; D may correspond to TRBD1 or TRBD2 (6 bases each). This CDR3 has 13 amino acids. Trimming left V 6 bases short and J 6 bases short, with 15 bases between. Germline-derived CDR1 and CDR2 are MDHEN and SYDVKM.

The chain has TRBV5-1 and TRBJ2-3; unclear D gene. Germline V gene lookup returns CDR1 SGHRS and CDR2 YFSETQ. Trimming removed 3 bases at V and 0 bases at J, with 14 bases between. This CDR3 has 16 amino acids. CDR3 sequence (DNA): TGCGCCAGCAGCTCCCCCCCCGGATTAAGCACAGATACGCAGTATTTT. Amino acid sequence: CASSSPPGLSTDTQYF. The full variable domain, completed using reference TRBV5-1 and TRBJ2-3, is KAGVTQTPRYLIKTRGQQVTLSCSPISGHRSVSWYQQTPGQGLQFLFEYFSETQRNKGNFPGRFSGRQFSNSRSEMNVSTLELGDSALYLCASSSPPGLSTDTQYFGPGTRLTVL.

This clonotype was counted between two and nine times. The chain uses TRBV5-1 and TRBJ2-1, with D perhaps matching TRBD2 (5 bases). This CDR3 contains 14 residues. With 4 bases removed from V and 1 base from J, the gap between germline ends came to 9 bases. Looked up from germline, CDR1 is SGHRS and CDR2 is YFSETQ. The CDR3 protein is CASSRGISYNEQFF. The CDR3, as DNA: TGCGCCAGCAGCCGGGGAATATCCTACAATGAGCAGTTCTTC.

The V call is TRBV11-2, the J call TRBJ2-7; D uncertain. Germline loops: CDR1 SGHAT, CDR2 FQNNGV. V was clipped by 1 base and J by 4 bases, with 11 bases between them. This CDR3 region has 14 residues. CDR3 DNA sequence: TGTGCCAGCAGCTTAGGCACGGTAGGATACGAGCAGTACTTC. Translated, it gives CASSLGTVGYEQYF.

This clonotype appeared many times. The gene calls are TRBV5-1 and TRBJ2-3; D is unclear. Trimming took off 3 bases at V and 0 bases at J, with 5 bases between the two ends. In germline, CDR1 is SGHRS, CDR2 YFSETQ. The CDR3 loop spans 13 amino acids. CDR3 coding DNA: TGCGCCAGCAGCTCCTCTAGCACAGATACGCAGTATTTT. It encodes CASSSSSTDTQYF.

The table lists this clonotype with a few counts. The V gene is TRBV12-3 or TRBV12-4, the J gene TRBJ2-1; D remains unclear. This CDR3 contains 9 residues. With 6 bases removed from V and 9 bases from J, the gap between germline ends came to 3 bases. The CDR3 sequence: CASSSEQFF. CDR3 bases: TGTGCCAGCAGCTCTGAGCAGTTCTTC.

The rearrangement uses TRBV12-3 or TRBV12-4 and TRBJ2-6, with TRBD2 identical over 7 bases. Germline trimming cut 5 bases from V and 0 bases from J; bases unmatched to any gene: 13. CDR3 length: 19 amino acids. The CDR3 nucleotides are TGTGCCAGCAGTAGGGCCGGGGGGTTTTTCCCCTCTGGGGCCAACGTCCTGACTTTC. It specifies CASSRAGGFFPSGANVLTF.

This rearrangement joins TRBV6-5 to TRBJ1-1; a possible D gene is TRBD1 (5 bases). The germline gives CDR1 MNHEY, CDR2 SVGAGI. V shed 0 bases and J shed 3 bases, with 11 bases lying between them. The length of the CDR3 is 15 residues. CDR3 in amino acids: CASSYSITGDTEAFF. The CDR3 region has the DNA TGTGCCAGCAGTTACTCGATAACGGGGGACACTGAAGCTTTCTTT.

There are a few counts of this clonotype. The genes are TRBV5-6 and TRBJ2-3, with D tentatively TRBD1 (6 bases). The CDR3 length is 13 residues. Germline CDR1 is SGHDT and CDR2 is YYEEEE. Trimming stripped 7 bases from V and 4 bases from J, with 13 bases between. Here the CDR3 reads CASAQGYADTQYF. DNA of the CDR3: TGTGCCAGCGCCCAGGGGTATGCAGATACGCAGTATTTT.

This clonotype was detected ten times or more. The chain couples TRBV2 to TRBJ1-6; D is uncertain. CDR1 is SNHLY, CDR2 FYNNEI, per germline. V lost 6 bases to trimming and J lost 7 bases, with 13 bases between them. The CDR3 spans 14 residues. CDR3 DNA sequence: TGTGCCAGCAGCCCCCTGGCCGGGAATTCACCCCTCCACTTT. This gives the protein CASSPLAGNSPLHF. The whole variable domain, remainder taken from reference TRBV2 and TRBJ1-6, is EPEVTQTPSHQVTQMGQEVILRCVPISNHLYFYWYRQILGQKVEFLVSFYNNEISEKSEIFDDQFSVERPDGSNFTLKIRSTKLEDSAMYFCASSPLAGNSPLHFGNGTRLTVT.

The chain carries TRBV2 and TRBJ2-5; 7 nucleotides agree with TRBD1. The germline CDR1 and CDR2 sequences are SNHLY and FYNNEI. The CDR3 spans 11 residues. V was clipped by 9 bases and J by 5 bases; unmatched bases: 3. In nucleotides, the CDR3 is TGTGCCAGTAGGGGGCAGGAGACCCAGTACTTC. Residues: CASRGQETQYF. The full variable domain, rest sourced from reference TRBV2 and TRBJ2-5, is EPEVTQTPSHQVTQMGQEVILRCVPISNHLYFYWYRQILGQKVEFLVSFYNNEISEKSEIFDDQFSVERPDGSNFTLKIRSTKLEDSAMYFCASRGQETQYFGPGTRLLVL.

This clonotype was counted a few times. V is TRBV4-1 and J is TRBJ1-1; D may be TRBD1 (5 bases). Trimming took off 0 bases at V and 7 bases at J, with 18 bases between the two ends. The CDR3 sequence is 16 residues long. In germline, CDR1 is MGHRA, CDR2 YSYEKL. DNA for the CDR3: TGCGCCAGCAGCCAAGAGGGGGGACCGGCTGGGGGTGAAGCTTTCTTT. The encoded protein is CASSQEGGPAGGEAFF.

The chain employs TRBV20-1 and TRBJ1-2, with no clear D. Trimming removed 1 base at V and 4 bases at J, with 7 bases between. Germline V gene data show CDR1 as DFQATT and CDR2 as SNEGSKA (reference sequence). This CDR3 has 12 amino acids. This CDR3 reads CSARARFYGYTF. The CDR3 nucleotides read TGCAGTGCTAGAGCCAGATTCTATGGCTACACCTTC.

This clonotype was seen only a few times. The rearrangement uses TRBV28 and TRBJ2-6; 8 nucleotides align to TRBD2. The CDR3 extends over 16 amino acids. V gave up 6 bases and J gave up 2 bases; unmatched junction bases: 6. Germline V gene data show CDR1 as MDHEN and CDR2 as SYDVKM. Here the CDR3 reads CASSHGRGTGANVLTF. The CDR3 region has the DNA TGTGCCAGCAGCCACGGGAGGGGGACTGGGGCCAACGTCCTGACTTTC.

This clonotype was seen a handful of times. The V call is TRBV11-2, the J call TRBJ1-2; maybe TRBD1 (6 bases). Germline V gives CDR1 SGHAT, CDR2 FQNNGV. The CDR3 consists of 13 residues. V was cut by 4 bases and J by 8 bases, with 14 bases left in between. CDR3 nucleotides: TGTGCCAGCAGCTCATACAGGGTGGGGGGCTACACCTTC. Translated: CASSSYRVGGYTF.

This clonotype has at least ten counts. The chain carries TRBV11-2 and TRBJ2-5; D is unclear. The V gene lost 6 bases and the J gene lost 1 base, with 9 bases spanning the gap. CDR1 is SGHAT, CDR2 FQNNGV, per germline. The CDR3 contains 13 residues. The CDR3 region has the DNA TGTGCCAGCAGAGTGGCGACCCAAGAGACCCAGTACTTC. Protein sequence: CASRVATQETQYF.

This clonotype was recorded many times. V is TRBV2 and J is TRBJ1-1, with 9 bases fitting TRBD1. In germline, CDR1 is SNHLY, CDR2 FYNNEI. V gave up 5 bases and J gave up 7 bases; unmatched junction bases: 5. The CDR3 contains 13 residues. The CDR3 DNA is TGTGCCAGCAGTCCCGGGACAGGGTATGAAGCTTTCTTT. It specifies CASSPGTGYEAFF.

This clonotype showed up just a few times. CDR3 residues: CASSFTTTSEAFF. Written as DNA, the CDR3 is TGTGCCAGCAGCTTTACTACAACTTCTGAAGCTTTCTTT. The chain has TRBV7-3 and TRBJ1-1; the D is unclear. This CDR3 comprises 13 residues. Germline V lookup: CDR1 SGHTA, CDR2 FQGTGA. V dropped 3 bases and J dropped 6 bases, with 11 bases sitting between them.

The table lists this clonotype with many counts. The chain couples TRBV15 to TRBJ2-4; TRBD2 agrees at 7 bases. Unmatched junction bases numbered 9, after V lost 0 bases and J lost 4 bases. The CDR3 runs to 17 residues. Germline V CDR1 and CDR2: LNHNV, YYDKDF (reference sequence). CDR3: CATSRDAPAGWKNIQYF. CDR3 sequence (DNA): TGTGCCACCAGCAGAGATGCTCCAGCGGGGTGGAAAAACATTCAGTACTTC. The whole variable domain, filled in from reference TRBV15 and TRBJ2-4, reads DAMVIQNPRYQVTQFGKPVTLSCSQTLNHNVMYWYQQKSSQAPKLLFHYYDKDFNNEADTPDNFQSRRPNTSFCFLDIRSPGLGDTAMYLCATSRDAPAGWKNIQYFGAGTRLSVL.

This clonotype appeared many times. The gene calls are TRBV6-5 and TRBJ1-5, with D unclear. V was shortened by 0 bases and J by 1 base, with 13 bases between the two germline ends. CDR1 MNHEY and CDR2 SVGAGI come from the germline V gene. The CDR3 spans 17 residues. The CDR3 nucleotides read TGTGCCAGCAGTTACTCGTTTCCTCCCACAAGCAATCAGCCCCAGCATTTT. Amino acid sequence: CASSYSFPPTSNQPQHF.

CDR3 amino acids: CASSQNPGQTITYNEQFF. CDR3 coding DNA: TGTGCCAGCAGCCAAAATCCGGGACAGACAATTACCTACAATGAGCAGTTCTTC. V is TRBV7-6 and J is TRBJ2-1, with 7 bases fitting TRBD1. Trimming took 5 bases from V and 2 from J; bases not matched to a gene: 15. This CDR3 is 18 amino acids long. CDR1 and CDR2 (germline): SGHVS, FNYEAQ.

This clonotype was detected many times. The chain joins TRBV12-3 or TRBV12-4 to TRBJ1-1; no reliable D call. The CDR3 runs to 12 residues. Trimming stripped 3 bases from V and 7 bases from J, with 9 bases between. The CDR3 here is CASSLSYLEAFF. The CDR3 DNA reads TGTGCCAGCAGTTTGTCGTATCTTGAAGCTTTCTTT.

There are many counts of this clonotype. The J gene is TRBJ2-5, the V gene TRBV7-2; 7 bases agree with TRBD1. Germline CDR1 SGHTA, CDR2 FQGNSA. V was clipped by 4 bases and J by 3 bases; unmatched bases: 5. The CDR3 contains 14 residues. The CDR3 nucleotides read TGTGCCAGCAGCTCAGGGACAGCGAAAGAGACCCAGTACTTC. It yields the protein CASSSGTAKETQYF.